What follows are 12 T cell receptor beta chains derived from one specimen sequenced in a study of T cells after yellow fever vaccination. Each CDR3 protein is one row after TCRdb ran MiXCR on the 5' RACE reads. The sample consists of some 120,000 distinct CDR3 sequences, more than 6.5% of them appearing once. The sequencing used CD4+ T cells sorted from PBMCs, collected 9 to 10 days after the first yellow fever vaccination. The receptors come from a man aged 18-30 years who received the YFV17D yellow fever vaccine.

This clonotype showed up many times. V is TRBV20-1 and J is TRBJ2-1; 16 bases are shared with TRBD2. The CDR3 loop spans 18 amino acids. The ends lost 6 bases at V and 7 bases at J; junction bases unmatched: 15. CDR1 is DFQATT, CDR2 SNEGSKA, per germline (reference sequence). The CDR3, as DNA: TGCAGTGCCGCACCGGGACTAGCGGGGGGGCTCCTAGGGAATGAGCAGTTCTTC. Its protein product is CSAAPGLAGGLLGNEQFF.

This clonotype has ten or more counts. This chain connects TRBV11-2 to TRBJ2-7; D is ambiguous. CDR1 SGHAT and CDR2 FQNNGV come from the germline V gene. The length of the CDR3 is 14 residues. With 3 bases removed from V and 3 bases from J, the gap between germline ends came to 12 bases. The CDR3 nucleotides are TGTGCCAGCAGCTTGATTGGACGCCTCTACGAGCAGTACTTC. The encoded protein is CASSLIGRLYEQYF.

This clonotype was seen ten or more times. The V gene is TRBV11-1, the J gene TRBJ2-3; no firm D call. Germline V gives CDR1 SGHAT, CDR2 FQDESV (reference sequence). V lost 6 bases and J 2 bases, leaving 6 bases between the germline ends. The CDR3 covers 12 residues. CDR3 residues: CASRGFTDTQYF. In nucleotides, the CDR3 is TGTGCCAGCAGGGGGTTCACAGATACGCAGTATTTT.

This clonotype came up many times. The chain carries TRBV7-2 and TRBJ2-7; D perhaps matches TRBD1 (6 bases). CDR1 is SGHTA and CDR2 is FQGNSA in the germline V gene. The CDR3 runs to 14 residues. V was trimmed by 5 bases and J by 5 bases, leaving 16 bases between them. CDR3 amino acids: CASSPRDKMHEQYF. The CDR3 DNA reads TGTGCCAGCAGCCCACGGGACAAGATGCACGAGCAGTACTTC.

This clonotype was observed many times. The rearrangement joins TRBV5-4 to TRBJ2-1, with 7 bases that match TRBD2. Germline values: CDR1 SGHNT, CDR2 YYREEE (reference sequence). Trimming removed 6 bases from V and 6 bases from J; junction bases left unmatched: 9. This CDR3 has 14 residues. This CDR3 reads CASNSAGVFNEQFF. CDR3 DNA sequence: TGTGCCAGCAACTCTGCGGGGGTCTTCAATGAGCAGTTCTTC.

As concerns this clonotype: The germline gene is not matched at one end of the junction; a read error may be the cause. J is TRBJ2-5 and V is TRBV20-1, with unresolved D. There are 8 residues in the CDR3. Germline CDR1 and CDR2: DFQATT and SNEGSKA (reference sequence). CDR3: CSASSGFF. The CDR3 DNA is TGCAGTGCTAGTTCCGGGTTCTTC.

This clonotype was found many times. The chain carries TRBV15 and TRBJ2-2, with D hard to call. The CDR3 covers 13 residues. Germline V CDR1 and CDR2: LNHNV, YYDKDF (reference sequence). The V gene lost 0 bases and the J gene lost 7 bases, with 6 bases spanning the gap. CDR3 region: CATSRDLFGELFF. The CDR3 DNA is TGTGCCACCAGCAGAGATTTATTCGGGGAGCTGTTTTTT.

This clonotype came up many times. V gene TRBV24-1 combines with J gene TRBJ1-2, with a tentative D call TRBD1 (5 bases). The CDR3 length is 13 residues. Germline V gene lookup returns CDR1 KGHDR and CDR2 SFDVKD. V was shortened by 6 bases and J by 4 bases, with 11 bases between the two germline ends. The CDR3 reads CATSSGASYGYTF. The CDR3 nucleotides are TGTGCCACCAGTAGCGGGGCCTCCTATGGCTACACCTTC.

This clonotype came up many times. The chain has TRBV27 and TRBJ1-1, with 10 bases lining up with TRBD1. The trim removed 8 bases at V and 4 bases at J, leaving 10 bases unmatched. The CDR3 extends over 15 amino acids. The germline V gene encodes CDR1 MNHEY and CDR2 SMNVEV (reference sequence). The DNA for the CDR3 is TGTGCCAGCGGGTTTGACAGGGGGCCCGGCACTGAAGCTTTCTTT. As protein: CASGFDRGPGTEAFF.

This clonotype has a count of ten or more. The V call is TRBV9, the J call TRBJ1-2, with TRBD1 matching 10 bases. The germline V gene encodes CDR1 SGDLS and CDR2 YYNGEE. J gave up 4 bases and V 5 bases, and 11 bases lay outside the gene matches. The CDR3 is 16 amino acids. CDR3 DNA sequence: TGTGCCAGCAGGACCGGACAGGGGGGCAGCGCCTATGGCTACACCTTC. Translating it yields CASRTGQGGSAYGYTF.

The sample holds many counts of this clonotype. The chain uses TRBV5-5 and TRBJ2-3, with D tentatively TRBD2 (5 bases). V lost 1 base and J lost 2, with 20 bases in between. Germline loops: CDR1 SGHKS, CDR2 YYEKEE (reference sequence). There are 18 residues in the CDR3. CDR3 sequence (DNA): TGTGCCAGCAGCTTGCTAGTATCGGGAATGGGATACACAGATACGCAGTATTTT. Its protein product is CASSLLVSGMGYTDTQYF.

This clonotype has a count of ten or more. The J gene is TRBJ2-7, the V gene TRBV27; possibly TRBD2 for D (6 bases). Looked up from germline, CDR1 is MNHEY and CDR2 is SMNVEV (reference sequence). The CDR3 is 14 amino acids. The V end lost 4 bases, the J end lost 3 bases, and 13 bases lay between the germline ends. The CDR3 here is CASSSRGGYYEQYF. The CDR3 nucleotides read TGTGCCAGCAGTTCCCGGGGAGGTTACTACGAGCAGTACTTC.